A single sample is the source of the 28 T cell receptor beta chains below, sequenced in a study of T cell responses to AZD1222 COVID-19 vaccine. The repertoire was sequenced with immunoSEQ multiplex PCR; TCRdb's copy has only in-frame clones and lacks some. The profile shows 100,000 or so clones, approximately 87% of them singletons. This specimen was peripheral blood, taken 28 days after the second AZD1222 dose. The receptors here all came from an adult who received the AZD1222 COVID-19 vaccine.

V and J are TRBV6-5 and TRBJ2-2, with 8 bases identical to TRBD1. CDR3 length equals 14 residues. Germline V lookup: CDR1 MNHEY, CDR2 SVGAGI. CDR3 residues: CANTSQGAVGELFF. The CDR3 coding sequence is TGTGCTAACACGTCGCAGGGGGCGGTCGGGGAGCTGTTTTTT.

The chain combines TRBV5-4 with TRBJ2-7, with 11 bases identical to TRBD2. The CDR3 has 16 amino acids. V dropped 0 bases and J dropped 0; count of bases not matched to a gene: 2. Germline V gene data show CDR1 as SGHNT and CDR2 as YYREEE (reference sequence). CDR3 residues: CASSLGLAGSSYEQYF. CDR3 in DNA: TGTGCCAGCAGCTTGGGACTAGCGGGGAGCTCCTACGAGCAGTACTTC.

The CDR3 nucleotides are TGTGCCAGCAGATTACAGGGGTCTGGCGAGCAGTACTTC. Translating gives CASRLQGSGEQYF. The chain links TRBV6-5 to TRBJ2-7, with 7 nucleotides matching TRBD1. The J segment lost 6 bases and the V segment lost 6 bases, leaving 8 bases of the junction unmatched. The CDR3 is 13 residues long. Germline loops: CDR1 MNHEY, CDR2 SVGAGI.

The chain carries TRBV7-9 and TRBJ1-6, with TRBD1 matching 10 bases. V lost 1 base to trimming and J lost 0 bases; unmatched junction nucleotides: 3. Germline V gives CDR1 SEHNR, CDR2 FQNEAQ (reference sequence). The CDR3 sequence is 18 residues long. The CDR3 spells CASSLGGQGGSYNSPLHF. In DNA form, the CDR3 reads TGTGCCAGCAGCTTAGGCGGACAGGGGGGCTCCTATAATTCACCCCTCCACTTT.

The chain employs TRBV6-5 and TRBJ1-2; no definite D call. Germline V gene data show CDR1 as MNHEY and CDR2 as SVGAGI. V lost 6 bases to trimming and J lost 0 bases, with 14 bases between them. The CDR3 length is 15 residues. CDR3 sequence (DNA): TGTGCCAGCAGCTCAACGGGTCTCGCTAACTATGGCTACACCTTC. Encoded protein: CASSSTGLANYGYTF.

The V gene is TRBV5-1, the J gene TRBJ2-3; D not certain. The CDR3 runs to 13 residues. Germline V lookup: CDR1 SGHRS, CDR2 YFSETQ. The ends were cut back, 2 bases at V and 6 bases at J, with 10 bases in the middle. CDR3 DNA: TGCGCCAGCAGCTTATTCGGCGCTGATACGCAGTATTTT. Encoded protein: CASSLFGADTQYF.

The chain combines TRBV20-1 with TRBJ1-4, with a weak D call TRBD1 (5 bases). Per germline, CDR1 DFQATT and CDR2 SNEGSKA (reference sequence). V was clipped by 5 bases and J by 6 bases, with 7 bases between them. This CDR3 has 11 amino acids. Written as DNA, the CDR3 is TGCAGTGCTCAGGGATATGAAAAACTGTTTTTT. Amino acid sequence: CSAQGYEKLFF.

The CDR3 DNA follows: TGCAGCGTTGAGGGGGGCGCGGGGAATGAGCAGTTCTTC. It is translated as CSVEGGAGNEQFF. This chain joins TRBV29-1 and TRBJ2-1; tentatively, D is TRBD1 or TRBD2 (6 bases each). Trimming left V 3 bases short and J 7 bases short, with 13 bases between. Per the germline V gene, CDR1 is SQVTM and CDR2 is ANQGSEA. The CDR3 has 13 residues.

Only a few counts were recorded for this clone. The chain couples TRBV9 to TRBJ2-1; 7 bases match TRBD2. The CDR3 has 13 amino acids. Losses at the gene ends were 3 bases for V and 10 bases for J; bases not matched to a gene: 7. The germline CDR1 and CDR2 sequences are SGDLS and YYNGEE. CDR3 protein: CASSDRLAGEQFF. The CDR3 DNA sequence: TGTGCCAGCAGCGACCGACTAGCAGGGGAGCAGTTCTTC.

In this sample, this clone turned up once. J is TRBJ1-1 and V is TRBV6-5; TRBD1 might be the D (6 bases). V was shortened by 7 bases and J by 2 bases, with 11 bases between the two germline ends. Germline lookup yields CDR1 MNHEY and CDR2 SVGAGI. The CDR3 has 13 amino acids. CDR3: CASTQGLNTEAFF. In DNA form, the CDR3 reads TGTGCCAGCACTCAGGGGTTAAACACTGAAGCTTTCTTT.

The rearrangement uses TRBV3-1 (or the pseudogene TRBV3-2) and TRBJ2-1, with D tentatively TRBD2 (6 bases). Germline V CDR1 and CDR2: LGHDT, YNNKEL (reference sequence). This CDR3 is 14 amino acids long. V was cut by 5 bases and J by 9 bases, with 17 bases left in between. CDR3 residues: CASSSPLRGGEQFF. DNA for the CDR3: TGTGCCAGCAGCTCCCCTCTGCGGGGCGGTGAGCAGTTCTTC.

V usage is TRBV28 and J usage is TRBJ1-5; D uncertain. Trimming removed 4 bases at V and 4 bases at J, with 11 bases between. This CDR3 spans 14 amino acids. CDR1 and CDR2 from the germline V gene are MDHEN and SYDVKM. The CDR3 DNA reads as TGTGCCAGCAGTTCTACATCGTGGAATCAGCCCCAGCATTTT. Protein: CASSSTSWNQPQHF.

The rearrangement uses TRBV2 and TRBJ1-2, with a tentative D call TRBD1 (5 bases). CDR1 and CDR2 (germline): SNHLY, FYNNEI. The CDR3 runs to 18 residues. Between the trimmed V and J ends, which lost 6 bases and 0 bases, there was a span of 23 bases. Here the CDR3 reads CASRRERGLDPANYGYTF. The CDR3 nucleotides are TGTGCCAGCAGGAGGGAGAGGGGACTGGACCCTGCTAACTATGGCTACACCTTC.

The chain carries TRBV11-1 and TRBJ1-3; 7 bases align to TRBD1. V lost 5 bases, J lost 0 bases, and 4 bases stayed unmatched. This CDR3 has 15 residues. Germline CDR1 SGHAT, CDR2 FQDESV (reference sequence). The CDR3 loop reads CASSHRDSSGNTIYF. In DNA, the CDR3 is TGTGCCAGCAGCCATCGGGACAGCTCTGGAAACACCATATATTTT.

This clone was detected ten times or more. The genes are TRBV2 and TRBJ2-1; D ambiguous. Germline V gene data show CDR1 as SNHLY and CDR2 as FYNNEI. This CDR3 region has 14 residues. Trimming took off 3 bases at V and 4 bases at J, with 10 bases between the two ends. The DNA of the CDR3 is TGTGCCAGCAGTGAGTGGGTGGATTACAATGAGCAGTTCTTC. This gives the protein CASSEWVDYNEQFF.

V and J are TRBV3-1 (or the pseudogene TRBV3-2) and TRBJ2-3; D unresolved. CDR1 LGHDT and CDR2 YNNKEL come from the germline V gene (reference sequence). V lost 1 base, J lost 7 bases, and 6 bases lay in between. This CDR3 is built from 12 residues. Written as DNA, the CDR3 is TGTGCCAGCAGCCAAGTCGGGTATACGCAGTATTTT. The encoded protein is CASSQVGYTQYF.

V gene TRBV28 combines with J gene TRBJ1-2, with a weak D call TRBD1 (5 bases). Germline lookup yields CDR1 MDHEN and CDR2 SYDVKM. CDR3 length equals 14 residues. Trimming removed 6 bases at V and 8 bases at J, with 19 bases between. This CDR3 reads CASRKIGSGRGYTF. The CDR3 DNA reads TGTGCCAGCAGAAAGATCGGGTCAGGGCGCGGCTACACCTTC.

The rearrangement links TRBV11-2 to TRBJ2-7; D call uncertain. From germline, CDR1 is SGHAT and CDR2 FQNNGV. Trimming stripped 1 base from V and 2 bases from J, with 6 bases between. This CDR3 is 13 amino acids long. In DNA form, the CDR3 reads TGTGCCAGCAGCTTAGTATCCCCCTACGAGCAGTACTTC. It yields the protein CASSLVSPYEQYF.

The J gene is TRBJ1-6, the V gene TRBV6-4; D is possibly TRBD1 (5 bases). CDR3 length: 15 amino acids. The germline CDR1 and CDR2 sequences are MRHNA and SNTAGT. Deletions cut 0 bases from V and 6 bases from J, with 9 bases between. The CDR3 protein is CASSDSGAGNSPLHF. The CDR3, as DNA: TGTGCCAGCAGTGACTCAGGGGCGGGTAATTCACCCCTCCACTTT.

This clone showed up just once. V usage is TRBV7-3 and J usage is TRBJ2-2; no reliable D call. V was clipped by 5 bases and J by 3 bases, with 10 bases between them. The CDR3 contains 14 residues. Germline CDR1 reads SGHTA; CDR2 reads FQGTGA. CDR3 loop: CASSRNYDTGELFF. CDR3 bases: TGTGCCAGCAGCCGTAACTACGACACCGGGGAGCTGTTTTTT.

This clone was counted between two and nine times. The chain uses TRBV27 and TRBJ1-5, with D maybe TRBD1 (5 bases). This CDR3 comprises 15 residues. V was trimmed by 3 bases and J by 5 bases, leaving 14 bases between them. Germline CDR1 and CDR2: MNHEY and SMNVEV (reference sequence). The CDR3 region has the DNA TGTGCCAGCAGTTTTCGGCATCCGGGGGATCAGCCCCAGCATTTT. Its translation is CASSFRHPGDQPQHF.

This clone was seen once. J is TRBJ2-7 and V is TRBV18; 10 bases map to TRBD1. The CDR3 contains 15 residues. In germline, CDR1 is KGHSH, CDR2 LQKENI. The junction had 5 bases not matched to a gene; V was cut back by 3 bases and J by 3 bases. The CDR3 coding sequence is TGTGCCAGCTCACCGTACCGGGACAGGGGCTACGAGCAGTACTTC. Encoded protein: CASSPYRDRGYEQYF.

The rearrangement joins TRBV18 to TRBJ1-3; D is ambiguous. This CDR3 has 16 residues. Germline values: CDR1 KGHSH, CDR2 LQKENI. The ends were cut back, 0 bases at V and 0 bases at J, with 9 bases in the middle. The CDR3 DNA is TGTGCCAGCTCACCACCGGACGCCCGCTCTGGAAACACCATATATTTT. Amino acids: CASSPPDARSGNTIYF.

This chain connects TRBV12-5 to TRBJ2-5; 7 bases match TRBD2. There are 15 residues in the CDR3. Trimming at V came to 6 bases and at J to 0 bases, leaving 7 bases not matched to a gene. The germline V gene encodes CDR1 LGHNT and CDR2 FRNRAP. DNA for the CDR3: TGTGCTAGTGGATCGTCCGCGGGGGACCAAGAGACCCAGTACTTC. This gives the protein CASGSSAGDQETQYF.

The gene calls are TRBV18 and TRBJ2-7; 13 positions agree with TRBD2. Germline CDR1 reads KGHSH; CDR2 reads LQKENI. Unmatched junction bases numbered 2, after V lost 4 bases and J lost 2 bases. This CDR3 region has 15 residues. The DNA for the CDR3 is TGTGCCAGCTCACTGGGACTAGCGGGACCCTACGAGCAGTACTTC. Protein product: CASSLGLAGPYEQYF.

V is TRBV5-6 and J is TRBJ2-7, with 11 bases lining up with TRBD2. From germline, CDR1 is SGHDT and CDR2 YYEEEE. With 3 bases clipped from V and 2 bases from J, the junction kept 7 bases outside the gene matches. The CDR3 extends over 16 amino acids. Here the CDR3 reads CASSSVPGLAAYEQYF. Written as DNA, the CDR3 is TGTGCCAGCAGCTCTGTACCGGGACTAGCGGCCTACGAGCAGTACTTC.

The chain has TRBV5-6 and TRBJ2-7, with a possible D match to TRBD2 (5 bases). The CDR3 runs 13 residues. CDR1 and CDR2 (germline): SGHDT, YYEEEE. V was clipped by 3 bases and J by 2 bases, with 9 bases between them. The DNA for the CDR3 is TGTGCCAGCAGCTACCGGGATCCCTACGAGCAGTACTTC. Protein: CASSYRDPYEQYF.

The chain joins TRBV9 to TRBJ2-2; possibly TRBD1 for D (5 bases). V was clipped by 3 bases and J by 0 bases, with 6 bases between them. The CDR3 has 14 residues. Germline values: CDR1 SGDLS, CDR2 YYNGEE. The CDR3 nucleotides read TGTGCCAGCAGCGGCAGGGCGAACACCGGGGAGCTGTTTTTT. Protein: CASSGRANTGELFF.